The entry below describes one T cell receptor beta chain. This specimen comes from a study of blood T cell repertoires in COVID-19. In the original analysis: Amplification from reference gene primers served as the basis for estimated nucleated cell counts. Repertoires were generated with immunoSEQ multiplex PCR, while TCRdb's copy carries only in-frame clones and drops some. V, J and clone size derive from that table, while D and trimming were established from the DNA sequence. The sample lists 100,000 or so clones; more than 80% were seen once. CDR1 is LNHDA, CDR2 SQIVND, per germline (reference sequence). V shed 10 bases, J shed 3 bases, and the junction held 10 bases outside the gene matches. This CDR3 is built from 16 residues.

The clonotype was recovered from a woman in her sixties or seventies with acute or convalescent COVID-19. The gene calls are TRBV19 and TRBJ2-2; 11 bases map to TRBD1. The sample was peripheral blood. The CDR3 region has the DNA TGTGCCACCAAAGCTCGGACAGGGGGCGACACCGGGGAGCTGTTTTTT. Its translation: CATKARTGGDTGELFF.